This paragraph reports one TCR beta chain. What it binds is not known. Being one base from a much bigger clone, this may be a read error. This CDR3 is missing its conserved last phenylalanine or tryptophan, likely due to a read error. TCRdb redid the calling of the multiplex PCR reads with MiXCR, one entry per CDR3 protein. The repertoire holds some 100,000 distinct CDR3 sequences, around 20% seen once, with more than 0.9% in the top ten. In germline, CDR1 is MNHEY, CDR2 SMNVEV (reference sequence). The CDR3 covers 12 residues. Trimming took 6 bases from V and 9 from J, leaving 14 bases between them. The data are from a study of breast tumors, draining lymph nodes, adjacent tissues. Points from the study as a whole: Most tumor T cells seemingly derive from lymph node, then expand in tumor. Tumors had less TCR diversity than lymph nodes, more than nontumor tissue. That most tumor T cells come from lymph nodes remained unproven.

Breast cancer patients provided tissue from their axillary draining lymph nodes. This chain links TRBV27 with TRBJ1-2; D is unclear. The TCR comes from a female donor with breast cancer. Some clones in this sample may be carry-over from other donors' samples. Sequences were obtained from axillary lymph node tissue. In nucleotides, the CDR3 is TGTGCCAGCAGAAGAAGGGAGGGTAGCTACACCCTC. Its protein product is CASRRREGSYTL.